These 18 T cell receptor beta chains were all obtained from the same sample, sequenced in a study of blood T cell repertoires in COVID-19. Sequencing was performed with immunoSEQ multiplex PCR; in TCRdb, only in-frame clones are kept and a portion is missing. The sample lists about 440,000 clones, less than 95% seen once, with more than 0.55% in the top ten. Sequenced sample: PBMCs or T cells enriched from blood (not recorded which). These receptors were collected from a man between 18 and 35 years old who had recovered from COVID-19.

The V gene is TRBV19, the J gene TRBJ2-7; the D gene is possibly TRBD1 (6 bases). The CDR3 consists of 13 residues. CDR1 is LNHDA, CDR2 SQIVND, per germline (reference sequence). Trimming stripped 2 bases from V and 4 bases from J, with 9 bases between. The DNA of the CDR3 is TGTGCCAGTAGTATAAACAGGGAATACGAGCAGTACTTC. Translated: CASSINREYEQYF.

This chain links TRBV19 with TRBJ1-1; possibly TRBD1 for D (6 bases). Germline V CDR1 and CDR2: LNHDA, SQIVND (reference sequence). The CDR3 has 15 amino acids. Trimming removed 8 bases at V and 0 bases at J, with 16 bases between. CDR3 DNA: TGTGCCAGTGGCCAGGGGTGGGGGTTGAACACTGAAGCTTTCTTT. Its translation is CASGQGWGLNTEAFF.

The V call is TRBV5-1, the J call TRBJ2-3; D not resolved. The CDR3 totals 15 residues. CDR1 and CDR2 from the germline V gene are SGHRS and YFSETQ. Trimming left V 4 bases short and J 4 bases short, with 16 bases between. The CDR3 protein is CASSPSGGAPDTQYF. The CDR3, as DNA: TGCGCCAGCAGCCCCTCGGGTGGCGCCCCAGATACGCAGTATTTT. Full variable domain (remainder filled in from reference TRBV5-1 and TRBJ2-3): KAGVTQTPRYLIKTRGQQVTLSCSPISGHRSVSWYQQTPGQGLQFLFEYFSETQRNKGNFPGRFSGRQFSNSRSEMNVSTLELGDSALYLCASSPSGGAPDTQYFGPGTRLTVL.

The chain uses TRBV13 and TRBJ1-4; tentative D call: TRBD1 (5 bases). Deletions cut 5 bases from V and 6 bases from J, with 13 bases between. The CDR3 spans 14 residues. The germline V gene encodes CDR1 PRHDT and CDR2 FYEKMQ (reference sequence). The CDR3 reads CASSAAGKDEKLFF. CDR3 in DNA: TGTGCCAGCAGCGCTGCAGGGAAAGATGAAAAACTGTTTTTT.

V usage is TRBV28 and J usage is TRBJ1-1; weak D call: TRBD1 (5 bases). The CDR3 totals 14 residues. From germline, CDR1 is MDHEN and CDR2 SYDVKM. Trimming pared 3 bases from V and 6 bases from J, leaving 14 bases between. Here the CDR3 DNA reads TGTGCCAGCAGTTTCAACACCGGGACTTCTGAAGCTTTCTTT. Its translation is CASSFNTGTSEAFF.

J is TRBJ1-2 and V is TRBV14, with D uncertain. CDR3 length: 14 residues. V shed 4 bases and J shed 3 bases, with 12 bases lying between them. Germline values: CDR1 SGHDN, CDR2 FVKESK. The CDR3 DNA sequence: TGTGCCAGCAGCCGCCCCGGAGGTCACTATGGCTACACCTTC. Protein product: CASSRPGGHYGYTF.

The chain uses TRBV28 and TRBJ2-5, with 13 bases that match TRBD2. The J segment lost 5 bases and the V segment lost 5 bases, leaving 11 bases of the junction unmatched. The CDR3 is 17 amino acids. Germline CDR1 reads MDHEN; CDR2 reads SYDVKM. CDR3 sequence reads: CASSRLAGGYNGETQYF. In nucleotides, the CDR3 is TGTGCCAGCAGTAGACTAGCGGGAGGCTATAATGGGGAGACCCAGTACTTC.

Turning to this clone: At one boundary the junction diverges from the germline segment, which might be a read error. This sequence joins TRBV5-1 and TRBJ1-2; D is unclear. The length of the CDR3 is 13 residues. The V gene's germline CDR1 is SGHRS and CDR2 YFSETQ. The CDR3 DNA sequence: TGCGCCAGCAGCTTGGCTGGGGAGAACAATTGGTTGTTC. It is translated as CASSLAGENNWLF.

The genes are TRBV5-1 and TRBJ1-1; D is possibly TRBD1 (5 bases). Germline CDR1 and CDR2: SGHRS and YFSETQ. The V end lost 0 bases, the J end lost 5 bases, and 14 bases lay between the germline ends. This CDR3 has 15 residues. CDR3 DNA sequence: TGCGCCAGCAGCTTGGTAGGTGGGGGGAGGACTGAAGCTTTCTTT. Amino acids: CASSLVGGGRTEAFF.

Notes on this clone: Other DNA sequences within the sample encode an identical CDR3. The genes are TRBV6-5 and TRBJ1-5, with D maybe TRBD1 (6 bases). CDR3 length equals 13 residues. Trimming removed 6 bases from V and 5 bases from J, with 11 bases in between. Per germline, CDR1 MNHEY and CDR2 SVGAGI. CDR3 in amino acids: CASSRTVDQPQHF. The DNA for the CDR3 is TGTGCCAGCAGCCGGACAGTAGATCAGCCCCAGCATTTT.

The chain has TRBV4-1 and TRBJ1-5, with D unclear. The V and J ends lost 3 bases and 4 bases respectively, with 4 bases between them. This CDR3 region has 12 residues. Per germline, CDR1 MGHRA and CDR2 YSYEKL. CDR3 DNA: TGCGCCAGCAGCCAGGAGAATCAGCCCCAGCATTTT. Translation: CASSQENQPQHF.

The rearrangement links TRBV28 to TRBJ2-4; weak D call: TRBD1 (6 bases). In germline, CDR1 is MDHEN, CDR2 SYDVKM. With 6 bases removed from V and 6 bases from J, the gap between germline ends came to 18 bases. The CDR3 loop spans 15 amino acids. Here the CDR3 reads CASSPIRDTLNIQYF. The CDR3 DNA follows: TGTGCCAGCAGCCCCATCCGGGACACGCTAAACATTCAGTACTTC.

For the CDR3, the DNA is TGTGCCAGCAGCTTCGGACAGGCAACTGCGTTGGGCCAAGAGACCCAGTACTTC. Translation: CASSFGQATALGQETQYF. The chain uses TRBV7-9 and TRBJ2-5; 7 bases align to TRBD1. Germline V gene data show CDR1 as SEHNR and CDR2 as FQNEAQ (reference sequence). The CDR3 contains 18 residues. The J segment lost 1 base and the V segment lost 3 bases, leaving 14 bases of the junction unmatched.

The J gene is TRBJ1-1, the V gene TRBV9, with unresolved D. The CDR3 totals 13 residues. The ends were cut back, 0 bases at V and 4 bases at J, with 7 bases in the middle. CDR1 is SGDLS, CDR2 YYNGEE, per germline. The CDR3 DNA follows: TGTGCCAGCAGCGTAGCTCTGTTCACTGAAGCTTTCTTT. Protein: CASSVALFTEAFF.

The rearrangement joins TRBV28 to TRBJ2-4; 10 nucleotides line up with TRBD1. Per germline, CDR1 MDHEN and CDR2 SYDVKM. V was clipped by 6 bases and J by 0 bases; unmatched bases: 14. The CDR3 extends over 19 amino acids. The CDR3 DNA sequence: TGTGCCAGCAGATCCGGGACAGGGGTTCCTATTCTAGCCAAAAACATTCAGTACTTC. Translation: CASRSGTGVPILAKNIQYF.

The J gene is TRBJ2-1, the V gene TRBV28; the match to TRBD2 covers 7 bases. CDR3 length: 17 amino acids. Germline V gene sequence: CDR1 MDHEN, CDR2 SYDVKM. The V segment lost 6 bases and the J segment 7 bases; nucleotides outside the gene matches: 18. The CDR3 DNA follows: TGTGCCAGCAGCCCCCTGGGGGAGGGCGTCCACGGGAATGAGCAGTTCTTC. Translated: CASSPLGEGVHGNEQFF.

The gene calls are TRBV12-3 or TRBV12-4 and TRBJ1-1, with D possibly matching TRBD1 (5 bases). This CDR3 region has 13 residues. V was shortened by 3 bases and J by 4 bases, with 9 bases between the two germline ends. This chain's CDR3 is CASSLGGATEAFF. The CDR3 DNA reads TGTGCCAGCAGTTTGGGGGGTGCCACTGAAGCTTTCTTT.

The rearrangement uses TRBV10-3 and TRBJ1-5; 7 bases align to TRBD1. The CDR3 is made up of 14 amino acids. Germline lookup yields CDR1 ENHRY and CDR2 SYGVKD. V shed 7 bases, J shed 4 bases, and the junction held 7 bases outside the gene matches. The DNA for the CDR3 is TGTGCCATCAAGGGGGCCTGGGGTAATCAGCCCCAGCATTTT. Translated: CAIKGAWGNQPQHF.